The entry below gives a single T cell receptor beta chain sequence along with its context. This sample is drawn from a study of blood T cell repertoires in COVID-19. Study-level information: COVID-19 samples, acute and convalescent, were from the United States, Italy and Spain. From T cells, B-cell-depleted T cells, or PBMCs came the material, which was cDNA or gDNA.

The ends were cut back, 7 bases at V and 0 bases at J, with 16 bases in the middle. Germline V gene data show CDR1 as SQVTM and CDR2 as ANQGSEA. The length of the CDR3 is 14 residues. Authors' data handling: The authors estimated nucleated cell counts from reference gene primer amplification. Produced via immunoSEQ multiplex PCR; TCRdb's table is partial and in-frame only. That table supplies the V and J calls and clone size; D and trimming were determined from the DNA. Of 210,000 or so clones listed, approximately 84% are singletons. The chain is built from TRBV29-1 and TRBJ2-7; D may be TRBD1 or TRBD2 (6 bases each). This receptor was taken from a man in his forties with active or convalescent COVID-19. The sequenced sample was peripheral blood. The CDR3 reads CSAEGDGTSYEQYF. CDR3 DNA sequence: TGCAGCGCGGAGGGGGACGGGACCTCCTACGAGCAGTACTTC.